This T cell receptor beta chain was sequenced for a study of siplizumab effects on memory and regulatory T cells. About this clone: Its antigen remains unknown. Other DNA sequences from this sample encode an identical CDR3 as well.

V lost 6 bases and J lost 11, with 14 bases in between. In germline, CDR1 is MNHEY, CDR2 SVGAGI. CDR3 length: 12 amino acids. Regarding the study as a whole: The authors did not confirm suppressive function in proliferating Tregs from siplizumab cultures. There were only a minor fraction of alloreactive clones that mapped to unstimulated subsets.

Roughly 90,000 TCR templates per sample were sequenced. Sequencing was performed with immunoSEQ multiplex PCR; in TCRdb, only in-frame clones are kept and a portion is missing. Of roughly 80,000 clones in the sample, 87% were seen once. This clonotype was obtained from a human donor in good health. What was sequenced was Tregs sorted from blood. The rearrangement uses TRBV6-5 and TRBJ1-3; D gene unclear. In DNA, the CDR3 is TGTGCCAGCAGCCCCTCGACGGGGTCCATATATTTT. It translates to CASSPSTGSIYF.